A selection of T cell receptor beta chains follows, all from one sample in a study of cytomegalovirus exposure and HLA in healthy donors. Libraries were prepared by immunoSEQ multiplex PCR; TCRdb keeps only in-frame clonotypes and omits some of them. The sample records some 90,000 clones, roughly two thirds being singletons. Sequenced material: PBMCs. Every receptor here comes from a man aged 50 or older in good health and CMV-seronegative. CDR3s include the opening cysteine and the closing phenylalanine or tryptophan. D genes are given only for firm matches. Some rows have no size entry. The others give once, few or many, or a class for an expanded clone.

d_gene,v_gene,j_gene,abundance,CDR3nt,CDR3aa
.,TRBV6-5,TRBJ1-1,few,TGTGCCAGCAGTTCGAGGGATATTGGGGAAGCTTTCTTT,CASSSRDIGEAFF
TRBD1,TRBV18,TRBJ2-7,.,TGTGCCAGCTCACCACACAGTGCCGGGACAGGGCGCCCCTACGAGCAGTACTTC,CASSPHSAGTGRPYEQYF
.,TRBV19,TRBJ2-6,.,TGTGCCAGTAGTATTGCAGGGGAGATGGCCGGGGCCAACGTCCTGACTTTC,CASSIAGEMAGANVLTF
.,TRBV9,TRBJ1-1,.,TGTGCCAGCAGCTCGGGGACACTGAACACTGAAGCTTTCTTT,CASSSGTLNTEAFF
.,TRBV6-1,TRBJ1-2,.,TGTGCCAGCAGTGAAGAGGAGGGCCGCGAATTAGCTAACTATGGCTACACCTTC,CASSEEEGRELANYGYTF
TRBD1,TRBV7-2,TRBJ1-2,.,TGTGCCAGCAGCCTAAGGGGACAGGTTCGCTACACCTTC,CASSLRGQVRYTF
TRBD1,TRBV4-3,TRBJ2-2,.,TGCGCCAGCAGCCAAGGGACCGGGACAGGGGCCGCAAGGGAGCTGTTTTTT,CASSQGTGTGAARELFF
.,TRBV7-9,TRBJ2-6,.,TGTGCCAGCAGCCACAGGGCTTCAGGGGCCAACGTCCTGACTTTC,CASSHRASGANVLTF
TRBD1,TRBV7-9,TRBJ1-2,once,TGTTCCAGCAGCCTCGATGGACAGGTCCATGGCTACACCTTC,CSSSLDGQVHGYTF
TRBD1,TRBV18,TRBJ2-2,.,TGTGCCAGCTCACTCACCTTGGGGACAGTGAACACCGGGGAGCTGTTTTTT,CASSLTLGTVNTGELFF
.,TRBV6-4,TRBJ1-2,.,TGTGCCAGCAGGGCGGGGGATGGCTACACCTTC,CASRAGDGYTF
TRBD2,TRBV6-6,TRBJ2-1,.,TGTGCCAGCAGTTCAGGACTAGCGGGCACCTACAATGAGCAGTTCTTC,CASSSGLAGTYNEQFF
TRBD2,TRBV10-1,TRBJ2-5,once,TGCGCCAGCAGTGAGTCGACTGCGGGAGGGGACGAGACCCAGTACTTC,CASSESTAGGDETQYF
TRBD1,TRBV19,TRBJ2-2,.,TGTGCCAGTAGCCAGGGGGCGGCGAACACCGGGGAGCTGTTTTTT,CASSQGAANTGELFF
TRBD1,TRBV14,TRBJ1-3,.,TGTGCCAGCAGCACCGGGACAGGGGTCTCTGGAAACACCATATATTTT,CASSTGTGVSGNTIYF
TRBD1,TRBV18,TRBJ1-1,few,TGTGCCAGCTCACCAAGGGGGCTGAACACTGAAGCTTTCTTT,CASSPRGLNTEAFF
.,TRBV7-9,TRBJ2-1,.,TGTGCCAGCAGCTTACAAGAGGGCAATGAGCAGTTCTTC,CASSLQEGNEQFF
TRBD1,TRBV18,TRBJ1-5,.,TGTGCCAGCTCACAGAGACAGGGAGGCAGCAATCAGCCCCAGCATTTT,CASSQRQGGSNQPQHF
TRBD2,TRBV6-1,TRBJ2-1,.,TGTGCCAGCATAGCGGGAGCCTACAATGAGCAGTTCTTC,CASIAGAYNEQFF
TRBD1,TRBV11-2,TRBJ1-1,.,TGTGCCAGCACGGGACAGGTGAACACTGAAGCTTTCTTT,CASTGQVNTEAFF
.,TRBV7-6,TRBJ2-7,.,TGTGCCAGCACTCCGAGGGGGAGCTCCTACGAGCAGTACTTC,CASTPRGSSYEQYF
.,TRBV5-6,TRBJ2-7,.,TGTGCCAGCAGCATCGGGGTCTCCTACGAGCAGTACTTC,CASSIGVSYEQYF
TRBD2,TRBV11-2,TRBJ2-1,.,TGTGCCAGCAGCTTAGACCTTGGACTAGAGGTCTACAATGAGCAGTTCTTC,CASSLDLGLEVYNEQFF
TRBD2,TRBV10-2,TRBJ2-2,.,TGCGCCAGCAGTGAGTCGCCCTCCCTAGCGGGAGAACGCACCGGGGAGCTGTTTTTT,CASSESPSLAGERTGELFF
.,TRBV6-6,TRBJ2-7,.,TGTGCCAGCAGTTACTCCGCAGACTACGAGCAGTACTTC,CASSYSADYEQYF